Below are 31 T cell receptor beta chains sequenced from a single sample in a study of T cell changes during pregnancy in multiple sclerosis. Sequencing used immunoSEQ multiplex PCR; TCRdb keeps in-frame clones, though not all of them. The sample yields 40,000 or so clones, 90% seen once. The sample in question was CD4+ T cells from peripheral blood mononuclear cells, obtained in the first trimester of pregnancy. These receptor sequences come from a female donor in good health, enrolled as a control in a pregnancy study.

The V gene is TRBV7-2, the J gene TRBJ2-7, with TRBD1 as a possible D gene (6 bases). The V end was cut by 4 bases, the J end by 1 base, with 14 bases between. Germline V lookup: CDR1 SGHTA, CDR2 FQGNSA. There are 15 residues in the CDR3. The CDR3 spells CASSWGQGLSYEQYF. DNA of the CDR3: TGTGCCAGCAGCTGGGGTCAGGGGCTGTCCTACGAGCAGTACTTC.

A single count supports this clone. The rearrangement uses TRBV7-9 and TRBJ1-1; perhaps TRBD1 as D (6 bases). Trimming took 5 bases from V and 1 from J, leaving 8 bases between them. Looked up from germline, CDR1 is SEHNR and CDR2 is FQNEAQ (reference sequence). The CDR3 covers 13 residues. In nucleotides, the CDR3 is TGTGCCAGCAGCCAACAGGGGAACACTGAAGCTTTCTTT. Its translation is CASSQQGNTEAFF. Filled out from reference TRBV7-9 and TRBJ1-1, the complete variable domain reads DTGVSQNPRHKITKRGQNVTFRCDPISEHNRLYWYRQTLGQGPEFLTYFQNEAQLEKSRLLSDRFSAERPKGSFSTLEIQRTEQGDSAMYLCASSQQGNTEAFFGQGTRLTVV.

The CDR3 sequence: CASSLVGTDTEAFF. The CDR3 DNA reads as TGCGCCAGCAGCTTGGTTGGGACAGACACTGAAGCTTTCTTT. The chain recombines TRBV5-1 with TRBJ1-1, with TRBD1 matching over 7 bases. The CDR3 contains 14 residues. V shed 0 bases and J 3 bases; nucleotides not matched to a gene: 2. Germline values: CDR1 SGHRS, CDR2 YFSETQ.

This clone was recorded a few times. V gene TRBV28 combines with J gene TRBJ1-6; 7 nucleotides align to TRBD1. J was trimmed by 9 bases and V by 3 bases; bases with no gene match: 5. This CDR3 is built from 14 residues. Germline V lookup: CDR1 MDHEN, CDR2 SYDVKM. In nucleotides, the CDR3 is TGTGCCAGCAGTTTGCGACAGGGTGCTTCACCCCTCCACTTT. This translates into CASSLRQGASPLHF.

J is TRBJ2-1 and V is TRBV4-2, with D possibly being TRBD2 (6 bases). Germline V gene data show CDR1 as LGHNA and CDR2 as YNFKEQ. This CDR3 has 15 residues. V was cut by 5 bases and J by 4 bases, with 15 bases left in between. CDR3 in amino acids: CASSGGRTYYNEQFF. In DNA form, the CDR3 reads TGTGCCAGCAGCGGGGGGAGGACCTATTACAATGAGCAGTTCTTC.

This chain uses TRBV18 with TRBJ2-5; 7 nucleotides align to TRBD2. Germline values: CDR1 KGHSH, CDR2 LQKENI. The CDR3 sequence is 16 residues long. Trimming cost V 6 bases and J 2 bases; bases outside gene matches: 12. In DNA, the CDR3 is TGTGCCAGCTCTAGATCGTTCGGCGGGGGTCAAGAGACCCAGTACTTC. Amino acid sequence: CASSRSFGGGQETQYF.

This clone was observed a handful of times. The J gene is TRBJ1-2, the V gene TRBV28; D unclear. Germline V CDR1 and CDR2: MDHEN, SYDVKM. This CDR3 has 13 residues. The V and J ends lost 3 bases and 5 bases respectively, with 10 bases between them. This chain's CDR3 is CASSFYGVYGYTF. In nucleotides, the CDR3 is TGTGCCAGCAGTTTTTACGGGGTGTATGGCTACACCTTC.

The chain links TRBV19 to TRBJ2-2, with D maybe TRBD1 (5 bases). The germline V gene has CDR1 LNHDA and CDR2 SQIVND (reference sequence). The CDR3 has 15 residues. Trimming removed 7 bases at V and 0 bases at J, with 12 bases between. CDR3 sequence (DNA): TGTGCCAGTACCCTGCAGGGCTCGAACACCGGGGAGCTGTTTTTT. Its translation is CASTLQGSNTGELFF.

This rearrangement joins TRBV5-4 to TRBJ1-2; TRBD1 might be the D (5 bases). This CDR3 spans 15 amino acids. Germline CDR1 and CDR2: SGHNT and YYREEE (reference sequence). The germline V and J ends were trimmed by 2 bases and 0 bases, with 11 bases remaining between them. The CDR3 nucleotides read TGTGCCAGCAGCTTAACTGGGGCCGCTAACTATGGCTACACCTTC. Protein: CASSLTGAANYGYTF.

V gene TRBV7-8 combines with J gene TRBJ1-1, with TRBD1 as a possible D gene (5 bases). There are 16 residues in the CDR3. The germline gives CDR1 SGHVS, CDR2 FQNEAQ. Trimming stripped 1 base from V and 1 base from J, with 13 bases between. CDR3 coding DNA: TGTGCCAGCAGCTTAGAGGGGCGGCCGGGGAACACTGAAGCTTTCTTT. Amino acids: CASSLEGRPGNTEAFF.

The chain uses TRBV7-2 and TRBJ1-2; no reliable D call. Trimming shortened V by 5 bases and J by 2 bases, and 12 bases separated the two germline ends. The length of the CDR3 is 14 residues. Germline V gene lookup returns CDR1 SGHTA and CDR2 FQGNSA. In nucleotides, the CDR3 is TGTGCCAGCAGCCTGATGAATCAGAACTATGGCTACACCTTC. This gives the protein CASSLMNQNYGYTF. The entire variable domain, with the rest obtained from reference TRBV7-2 and TRBJ1-2, is as follows: GAGVSQSPSNKVTEKGKDVELRCDPISGHTALYWYRQSLGQGLEFLIYFQGNSAPDKSGLPSDRFSAERTGGSVSTLTIQRTQQEDSAVYLCASSLMNQNYGYTFGSGTRLTVV.

V and J are TRBV28 and TRBJ1-4; D unclear. The V end was cut by 1 base, the J end by 8 bases, with 11 bases between. Per germline, CDR1 MDHEN and CDR2 SYDVKM. This CDR3 is 14 amino acids long. CDR3 sequence: CASSLSNRAEKLFF. The CDR3 DNA reads TGTGCCAGCAGTTTATCAAATCGAGCGGAAAAACTGTTTTTT. The full variable domain, its missing parts supplied by reference TRBV28 and TRBJ1-4, is DVKVTQSSRYLVKRTGEKVFLECVQDMDHENMFWYRQDPGLGLRLIYFSYDVKMKEKGDIPEGYSVSREKKERFSLILESASTNQTSMYLCASSLSNRAEKLFFGSGTQLSVL.

The gene calls are TRBV30 and TRBJ1-6; 7 bases agree with TRBD1. CDR1 and CDR2 (germline): GTSNPN, SVGIG (reference sequence). V lost 8 bases, J lost 9 bases, and 7 bases stayed unmatched. The length of the CDR3 is 12 residues. Written as DNA, the CDR3 is TGTGCCCTCGACAGGGATCGTTCACCCCTCCACTTT. It translates to CALDRDRSPLHF.

The chain joins TRBV7-9 to TRBJ2-5; D may be TRBD2 (6 bases). V lost 2 bases and J 6 bases, leaving 22 bases between the germline ends. CDR1 is SEHNR and CDR2 is FQNEAQ in the germline V gene (reference sequence). The CDR3 is made up of 17 amino acids. As DNA, the CDR3 is TGTGCCAGCAGCTTATATTTGAGGGCGGGGTCAGATCAGACCCAGTACTTC. As protein: CASSLYLRAGSDQTQYF.

The V and J genes are TRBV7-3 and TRBJ2-5, with D maybe TRBD1 (6 bases). V was shortened by 3 bases and J by 6 bases, with 11 bases between the two germline ends. Germline CDR1 reads SGHTA; CDR2 reads FQGTGA. The CDR3 runs 13 residues. CDR3 coding DNA: TGTGCCAGCAGCTTTATAGGGGGTCAGACCCAGTACTTC. It is translated as CASSFIGGQTQYF.

V gene TRBV28 combines with J gene TRBJ1-4; D remains ambiguous. Trimming pared 3 bases from V and 8 bases from J, leaving 4 bases between. The CDR3 sequence is 11 residues long. The germline gives CDR1 MDHEN, CDR2 SYDVKM. For the CDR3, the DNA is TGTGCCAGCAGTTTCAGGGAAAAACTGTTTTTT. Protein product: CASSFREKLFF.

The DNA for the CDR3 is TGTGCCACCGGACAGTACTTTAACTATGGCTACACCTTC. Its translation: CATGQYFNYGYTF. The chain combines TRBV7-2 with TRBJ1-2; a weak D match, TRBD1 (6 bases). The CDR3 loop spans 13 amino acids. Per the germline V gene, CDR1 is SGHTA and CDR2 is FQGNSA. With 10 bases removed from V and 1 base from J, the gap between germline ends came to 13 bases.

J is TRBJ1-1 and V is TRBV19; maybe TRBD1 (5 bases). Germline CDR1 reads LNHDA; CDR2 reads SQIVND (reference sequence). This CDR3 contains 13 residues. The V and J ends lost 8 bases and 1 base respectively, with 11 bases between them. The CDR3 nucleotides read TGTGCCAGTGATCGGGGGGGGAACACTGAAGCTTTCTTT. It encodes CASDRGGNTEAFF.

This chain uses TRBV6-5 with TRBJ2-7, with 9 positions matching TRBD2. CDR1 is MNHEY, CDR2 SVGAGI, per germline. V was pared by 0 bases and J by 4 bases, with 4 bases of the junction left unmatched. The CDR3 runs 15 residues. CDR3 in amino acids: CASSYSGGGGYEQYF. In DNA form, the CDR3 reads TGTGCCAGCAGTTACTCTGGCGGGGGGGGTTACGAGCAGTACTTC.

The rearrangement joins TRBV27 to TRBJ1-2; D is ambiguous. The V gene's germline CDR1 is MNHEY and CDR2 SMNVEV (reference sequence). The CDR3 runs 16 residues. The V end lost 8 bases, the J end lost 4 bases, and 23 bases lay between the germline ends. The CDR3 bases are TGTGCCAGCCTCGGGATAGCCGGAGGTCTAAGCTATGGCTACACCTTC. Translating it yields CASLGIAGGLSYGYTF.

This clone has a single count. The gene calls are TRBV6-6 and TRBJ2-6; D is possibly TRBD1 (6 bases). The germline V gene encodes CDR1 MNHNY and CDR2 SVGAGI (reference sequence). V was trimmed by 6 bases and J by 3 bases, leaving 12 bases between them. This CDR3 has 15 residues. CDR3 loop: CASRDSGFGANVLTF. Written as DNA, the CDR3 is TGTGCCAGCAGGGACAGCGGTTTTGGGGCCAACGTCCTGACTTTC.

This chain joins TRBV5-4 and TRBJ1-1; the D gene is possibly TRBD1 (5 bases). This CDR3 is built from 14 residues. CDR1 SGHNT and CDR2 YYREEE come from the germline V gene (reference sequence). V lost 5 bases and J 4 bases, leaving 15 bases between the germline ends. The CDR3 loop reads CASRRGGRSTEAFF. CDR3 nucleotides: TGTGCCAGCAGGCGGGGGGGGAGGTCCACTGAAGCTTTCTTT.

The V gene is TRBV9, the J gene TRBJ2-7; D may be TRBD2 (6 bases). The germline gives CDR1 SGDLS, CDR2 YYNGEE. The CDR3 is made up of 13 amino acids. V was clipped by 3 bases and J by 7 bases, with 14 bases between them. The DNA for the CDR3 is TGTGCCAGCAGCGCAGGAGGTGGGAGGGAGCAGTACTTC. Its protein is CASSAGGGREQYF. The whole variable domain, filled in from reference TRBV9 and TRBJ2-7, reads DSGVTQTPKHLITATGQRVTLRCSPRSGDLSVYWYQQSLDQGLQFLIQYYNGEERAKGNILERFSAQQFPDLHSELNLSSLELGDSALYFCASSAGGGREQYFGPGTRLTVT.

This rearrangement joins TRBV7-9 to TRBJ1-3, with D maybe TRBD1 (5 bases). Germline loops: CDR1 SEHNR, CDR2 FQNEAQ (reference sequence). Trimming cost V 11 bases and J 4 bases, with 15 bases left between them. The CDR3 is made up of 13 amino acids. The CDR3, as DNA: TGTGCCGGAGGGGCCGCCGGAGGAAACACCATATATTTT. Translating gives CAGGAAGGNTIYF.

V is TRBV28 and J is TRBJ1-1, with 8 bases identical to TRBD1. Trimming at V came to 6 bases and at J to 0 bases, leaving 3 bases not matched to a gene. The CDR3 totals 14 residues. The germline V gene has CDR1 MDHEN and CDR2 SYDVKM. The CDR3 loop reads CASRRTGLNTEAFF. In nucleotides, the CDR3 is TGTGCCAGCAGACGGACAGGGTTGAACACTGAAGCTTTCTTT.

The chain recombines TRBV4-1 with TRBJ2-2; 11 bases agree with TRBD1. Germline CDR1 reads MGHRA; CDR2 reads YSYEKL. V was clipped by 2 bases and J by 0 bases; unmatched bases: 5. The CDR3 is made up of 18 amino acids. In DNA form, the CDR3 reads TGCGCCAGCAGCCAAAGGGACAGGGGGATCGCGAACACCGGGGAGCTGTTTTTT. This codes for CASSQRDRGIANTGELFF.

The V and J genes are TRBV10-1 and TRBJ1-6; 7 nucleotides agree with TRBD1. V trimming: 3 bases; J trimming: 9 bases; junction bases outside the gene matches: 14. Germline V gives CDR1 WNHNN, CDR2 SYGVQD (reference sequence). There are 17 residues in the CDR3. The CDR3 region has the DNA TGCGCCAGCAGTGATCTACAGGGGCCACCCACGGGTTCACCCCTCCACTTT. Its protein product is CASSDLQGPPTGSPLHF.

V and J are TRBV5-8 and TRBJ2-1; no clear D gene. The CDR3 totals 16 residues. CDR1 is SGHTS and CDR2 is YDEGEE in the germline V gene. Trimming pared 0 bases from V and 6 bases from J, leaving 16 bases between. In DNA, the CDR3 is TGTGCCAGCAGCTTGGCCTCGGCGAGGCGGAGCAATGAGCAGTTCTTC. This sequence encodes CASSLASARRSNEQFF.

V and J are TRBV7-9 and TRBJ1-1, with 8 bases that match TRBD1. CDR3 length: 15 amino acids. Germline V gives CDR1 SEHNR, CDR2 FQNEAQ (reference sequence). J was trimmed by 4 bases and V by 7 bases; bases with no gene match: 11. This chain's CDR3 is CASIVSGGFGTEAFF. The CDR3 nucleotides read TGTGCCAGCATCGTTTCAGGGGGCTTTGGCACTGAAGCTTTCTTT.

The chain has TRBV7-2 and TRBJ1-6, with 8 bases matching TRBD1. The V segment lost 5 bases and the J segment 13 bases; nucleotides outside the gene matches: 16. CDR1 SGHTA and CDR2 FQGNSA come from the germline V gene. CDR3 length: 16 residues. CDR3 nucleotides: TGTGCCAGCAGCCTCGCCTCCGGGGACAGGCGACGCCCCCTCCACTTT. Protein: CASSLASGDRRRPLHF.

The V call is TRBV4-1, the J call TRBJ1-2, with D unresolved. This CDR3 is 16 amino acids long. Deletions cut 5 bases from V and 4 bases from J, with 20 bases between. CDR1 is MGHRA and CDR2 is YSYEKL in the germline V gene. This CDR3 is CASSDGIVGDTYGYTF. The DNA for the CDR3 is TGCGCCAGCAGCGACGGAATAGTCGGGGATACCTATGGCTACACCTTC.